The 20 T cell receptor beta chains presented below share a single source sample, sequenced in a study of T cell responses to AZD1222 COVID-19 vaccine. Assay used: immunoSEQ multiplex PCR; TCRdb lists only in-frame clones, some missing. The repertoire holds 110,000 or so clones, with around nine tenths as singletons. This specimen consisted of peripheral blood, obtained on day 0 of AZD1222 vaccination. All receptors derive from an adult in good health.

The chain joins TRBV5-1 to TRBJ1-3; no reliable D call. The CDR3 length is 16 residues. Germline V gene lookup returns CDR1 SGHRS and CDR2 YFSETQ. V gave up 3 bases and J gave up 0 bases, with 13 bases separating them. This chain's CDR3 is CASSSDPSSSGNTIYF. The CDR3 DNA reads TGCGCCAGCAGCTCGGACCCCAGTAGCTCTGGAAACACCATATATTTT.

The CDR3 protein is CSVGLAGETQYF. The CDR3 coding sequence is TGCAGCGTTGGTTTAGCGGGGGAGACCCAGTACTTC. V usage is TRBV29-1 and J usage is TRBJ2-5, with 8 bases matching TRBD2. J lost 5 bases, V lost 4 bases, and 3 bases had no gene match. CDR1 and CDR2 from the germline V gene are SQVTM and ANQGSEA. This CDR3 has 12 residues. Full variable domain (outside the CDR3, taken from reference TRBV29-1 and TRBJ2-5): SAVISQKPSRDICQRGTSLTIQCQVDSQVTMMFWYRQQPGQSLTLIATANQGSEATYESGFVIDKFPISRPNLTFSTLTVSNMSPEDSSIYLCSVGLAGETQYFGPGTRLLVL.

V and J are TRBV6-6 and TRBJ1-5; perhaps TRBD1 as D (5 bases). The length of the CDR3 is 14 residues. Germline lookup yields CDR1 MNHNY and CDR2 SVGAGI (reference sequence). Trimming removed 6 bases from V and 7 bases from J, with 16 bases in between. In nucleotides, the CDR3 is TGTGCCAGCAGCCCCCCCGGGGCCGGGCAGCCCCAGCATTTT. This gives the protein CASSPPGAGQPQHF.

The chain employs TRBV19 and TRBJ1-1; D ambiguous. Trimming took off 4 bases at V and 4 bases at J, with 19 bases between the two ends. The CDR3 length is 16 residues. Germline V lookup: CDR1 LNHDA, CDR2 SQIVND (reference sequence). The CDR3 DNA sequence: TGTGCCAGTAGTAAATGGTTCGGGGAGGCGGTCACTGAAGCTTTCTTT. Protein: CASSKWFGEAVTEAFF.

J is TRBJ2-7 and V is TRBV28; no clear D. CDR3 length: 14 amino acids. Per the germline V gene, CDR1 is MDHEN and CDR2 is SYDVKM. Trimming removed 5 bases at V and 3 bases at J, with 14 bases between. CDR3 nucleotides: TGTGCCAGCAGTCCGTCTGGTTTTGACTACGAGCAGTACTTC. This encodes CASSPSGFDYEQYF.

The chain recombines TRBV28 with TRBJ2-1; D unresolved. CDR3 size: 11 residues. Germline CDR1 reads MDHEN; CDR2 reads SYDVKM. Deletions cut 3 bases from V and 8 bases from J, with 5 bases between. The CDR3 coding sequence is TGTGCCAGCAGTTTGGCCGATGAGCAGTTCTTC. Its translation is CASSLADEQFF. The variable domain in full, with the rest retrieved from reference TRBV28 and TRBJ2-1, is DVKVTQSSRYLVKRTGEKVFLECVQDMDHENMFWYRQDPGLGLRLIYFSYDVKMKEKGDIPEGYSVSREKKERFSLILESASTNQTSMYLCASSLADEQFFGPGTRLTVL.

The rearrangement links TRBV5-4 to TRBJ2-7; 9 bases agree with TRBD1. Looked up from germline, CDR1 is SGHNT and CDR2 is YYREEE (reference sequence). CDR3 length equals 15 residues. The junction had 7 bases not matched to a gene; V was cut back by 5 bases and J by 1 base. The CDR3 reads CASSGQGIESYEQYF. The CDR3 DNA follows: TGTGCCAGCAGTGGACAGGGGATAGAATCCTACGAGCAGTACTTC.

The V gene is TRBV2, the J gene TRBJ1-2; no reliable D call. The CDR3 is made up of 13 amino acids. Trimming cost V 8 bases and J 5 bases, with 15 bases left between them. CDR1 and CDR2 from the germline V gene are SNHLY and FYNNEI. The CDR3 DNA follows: TGTGCCAGCTCATTACAGAACCCTTATGGCTACACCTTC. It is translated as CASSLQNPYGYTF.

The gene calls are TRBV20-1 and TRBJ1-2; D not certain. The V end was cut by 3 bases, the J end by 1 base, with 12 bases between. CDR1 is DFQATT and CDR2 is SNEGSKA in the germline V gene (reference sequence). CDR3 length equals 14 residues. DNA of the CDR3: TGCAGTGCTAGTCGGGCCTGGAATAACTATGGCTACACCTTC. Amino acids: CSASRAWNNYGYTF.

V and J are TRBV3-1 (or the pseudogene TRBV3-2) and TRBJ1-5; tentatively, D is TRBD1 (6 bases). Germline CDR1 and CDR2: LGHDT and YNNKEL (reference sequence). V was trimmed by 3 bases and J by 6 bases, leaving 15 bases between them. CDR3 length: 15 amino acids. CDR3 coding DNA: TGTGCCAGCAGCCAGTCCACAGGGCTGGGTCAGCCCCAGCATTTT. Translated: CASSQSTGLGQPQHF.

CDR3 in amino acids: CASSVGDSEGIEAFF. CDR3 in DNA: TGTGCCAGCAGCGTAGGGGACAGTGAGGGAATAGAAGCTTTCTTT. This chain joins TRBV9 and TRBJ1-1; 7 bases match TRBD1. The CDR3 covers 15 residues. CDR1 SGDLS and CDR2 YYNGEE come from the germline V gene. After removal of 0 bases from V and 8 bases from J, the junction contained 10 bases not matched to a gene.

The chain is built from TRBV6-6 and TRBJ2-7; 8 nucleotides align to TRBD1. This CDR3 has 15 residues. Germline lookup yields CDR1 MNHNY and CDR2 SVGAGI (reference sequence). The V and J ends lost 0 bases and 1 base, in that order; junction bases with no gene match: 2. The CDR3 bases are TGTGCCAGCAGTTACTCGACAGGGGCATCCTACGAGCAGTACTTC. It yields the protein CASSYSTGASYEQYF.

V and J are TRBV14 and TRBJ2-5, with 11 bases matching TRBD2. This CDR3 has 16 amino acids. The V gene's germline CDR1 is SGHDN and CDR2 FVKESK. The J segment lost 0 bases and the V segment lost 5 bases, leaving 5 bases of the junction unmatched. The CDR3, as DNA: TGTGCCAGCAGCGAGTTAGCGGGGGGGAACCAAGAGACCCAGTACTTC. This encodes CASSELAGGNQETQYF. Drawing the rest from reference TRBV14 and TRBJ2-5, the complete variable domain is EAGVTQFPSHSVIEKGQTVTLRCDPISGHDNLYWYRRVMGKEIKFLLHFVKESKQDESGMPNNRFLAERTGGTYSTLKVQPAELEDSGVYFCASSELAGGNQETQYFGPGTRLLVL.

The CDR3: CASSLTDSFYNEQFF. The CDR3 region has the DNA TGTGCCAGCAGCTTAACAGACTCCTTCTACAATGAGCAGTTCTTC. V is TRBV11-2 and J is TRBJ2-1, with unresolved D. Per germline, CDR1 SGHAT and CDR2 FQNNGV. This CDR3 is built from 15 residues. V was pared by 2 bases and J by 3 bases, with 11 bases between. The full variable domain, in which reference TRBV11-2 and TRBJ2-1 provide the parts outside the CDR3, is EAGVAQSPRYKIIEKRQSVAFWCNPISGHATLYWYQQILGQGPKLLIQFQNNGVVDDSQLPKDRFSAERLKGVDSTLKIQPAKLEDSAVYLCASSLTDSFYNEQFFGPGTRLTVL.

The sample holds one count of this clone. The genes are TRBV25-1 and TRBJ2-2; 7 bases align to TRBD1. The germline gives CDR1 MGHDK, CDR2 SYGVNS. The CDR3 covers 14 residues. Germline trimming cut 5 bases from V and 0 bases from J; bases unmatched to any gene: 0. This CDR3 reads CASSRGPNTGELFF. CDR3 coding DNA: TGTGCCAGCAGTAGGGGGCCGAACACCGGGGAGCTGTTTTTT.

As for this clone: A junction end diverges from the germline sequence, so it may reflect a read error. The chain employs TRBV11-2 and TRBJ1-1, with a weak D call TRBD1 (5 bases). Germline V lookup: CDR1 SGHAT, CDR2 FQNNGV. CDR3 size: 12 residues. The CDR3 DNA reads TGTGCCAGCAGCTTCCAGGGCCACATGGCCCTTTTT. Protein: CASSFQGHMALF. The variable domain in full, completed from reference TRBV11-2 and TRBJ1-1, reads EAGVAQSPRYKIIEKRQSVAFWCNPISGHATLYWYQQILGQGPKLLIQFQNNGVVDDSQLPKDRFSAERLKGVDSTLKIQPAKLEDSAVYLCASSFQGHMALFGQGTRLTVV.

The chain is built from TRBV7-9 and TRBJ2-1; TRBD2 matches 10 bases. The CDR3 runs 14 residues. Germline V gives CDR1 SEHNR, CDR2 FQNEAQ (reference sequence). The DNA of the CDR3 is TGTGCTCTGGCTGTACTAGCGGGGAACAATGAGCAGTTCTTC. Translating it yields CALAVLAGNNEQFF.

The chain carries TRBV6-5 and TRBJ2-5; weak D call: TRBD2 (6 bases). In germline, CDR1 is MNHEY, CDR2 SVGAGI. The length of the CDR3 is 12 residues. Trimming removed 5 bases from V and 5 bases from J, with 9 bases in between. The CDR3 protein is CASSTTSETQYF. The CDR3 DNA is TGTGCCAGCAGTACGACTAGTGAGACCCAGTACTTC.

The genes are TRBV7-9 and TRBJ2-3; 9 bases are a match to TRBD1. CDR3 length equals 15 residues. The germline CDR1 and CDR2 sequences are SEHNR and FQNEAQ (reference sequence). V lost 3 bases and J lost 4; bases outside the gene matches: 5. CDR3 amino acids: CASSFDRGRADTQYF. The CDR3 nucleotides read TGTGCCAGCAGCTTCGACAGGGGGAGGGCAGATACGCAGTATTTT.

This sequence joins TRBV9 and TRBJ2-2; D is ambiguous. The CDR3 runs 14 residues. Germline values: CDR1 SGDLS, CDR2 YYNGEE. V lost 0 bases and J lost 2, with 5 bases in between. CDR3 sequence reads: CASSVVPNTGELFF. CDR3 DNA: TGTGCCAGCAGCGTAGTCCCTAACACCGGGGAGCTGTTTTTT.